This passage covers 30 T cell receptor beta chains from one sample sequenced in a study of blood T cell repertoires in COVID-19. Profiling relied on immunoSEQ multiplex PCR, and the TCRdb table lists in-frame clones only, not all of them. The table lists about 210,000 clones, over 75% of them singletons. Material: peripheral blood. These receptor sequences come from a woman in her 70s with COVID-19, enrolled during active disease.

The J gene is TRBJ2-3, the V gene TRBV7-3; 13 bases map to TRBD2. V shed 6 bases, J shed 6 bases, and the junction held 15 bases outside the gene matches. The CDR3 totals 18 residues. The germline gives CDR1 SGHTA, CDR2 FQGTGA. CDR3 bases: TGTGCCAGCAGTCCTACCGGGACTAGCGGGACGCGAGGCGATACGCAGTATTTT. Amino acid sequence: CASSPTGTSGTRGDTQYF.

The gene calls are TRBV18 and TRBJ2-7, with D perhaps TRBD1 (6 bases). This CDR3 contains 13 residues. Germline CDR1 is KGHSH and CDR2 is LQKENI. Deletions cut 6 bases from V and 3 bases from J, with 12 bases between. The CDR3 spells CASSLRGSYEQYF. The CDR3 coding sequence is TGTGCCAGCTCGCTCAGGGGTAGCTACGAGCAGTACTTC.

Only one count was recorded for this clone. As DNA, the CDR3 is TGTGCCAGCAGCTCCCCGGAAGGGACAGGACTATACACCGGGGAGCTGTTTTTT. Its translation: CASSSPEGTGLYTGELFF. V usage is TRBV9 and J usage is TRBJ2-2; 8 nucleotides align to TRBD1. CDR3 length: 18 residues. CDR1 and CDR2 from the germline V gene are SGDLS and YYNGEE. Unmatched junction bases numbered 14, after V lost 4 bases and J lost 3 bases.

In this sample, this clone turned up once. V usage is TRBV27 and J usage is TRBJ1-5; a possible D gene is TRBD1 (6 bases). The CDR3 length is 15 residues. With 6 bases removed from V and 2 bases from J, the gap between germline ends came to 14 bases. Germline V gene data show CDR1 as MNHEY and CDR2 as SMNVEV (reference sequence). The CDR3 sequence: CASSPTQGGNQPQHF. Written as DNA, the CDR3 is TGTGCCAGCAGCCCCACACAGGGAGGCAATCAGCCCCAGCATTTT.

V usage is TRBV29-1 and J usage is TRBJ2-5; D may be TRBD1 (6 bases). Deletions cut 5 bases from V and 2 bases from J, with 21 bases between. Germline CDR1 is SQVTM and CDR2 is ANQGSEA. The CDR3 loop spans 16 amino acids. The CDR3 is CSVLGTRGQIQETQYF. The CDR3, as DNA: TGCAGCGTTCTAGGGACGAGGGGACAAATACAAGAGACCCAGTACTTC. The whole variable domain, remainder taken from reference TRBV29-1 and TRBJ2-5, is SAVISQKPSRDICQRGTSLTIQCQVDSQVTMMFWYRQQPGQSLTLIATANQGSEATYESGFVIDKFPISRPNLTFSTLTVSNMSPEDSSIYLCSVLGTRGQIQETQYFGPGTRLLVL.

This sequence joins TRBV6-4 and TRBJ1-5; weak D call: TRBD1 (5 bases). Germline V gene sequence: CDR1 MRHNA, CDR2 SNTAGT. This CDR3 comprises 14 residues. V lost 5 bases, J lost 2 bases, and 10 bases lay in between. CDR3 sequence reads: CASSREGGNQPQHF. The CDR3 bases are TGTGCCAGCAGTAGAGAAGGGGGCAATCAGCCCCAGCATTTT.

As DNA, the CDR3 is TGTGCCCGGGGGGGTGAGGTTACCGGGGAGCTGTTTTTT. It translates to CARGGEVTGELFF. The genes are TRBV30 and TRBJ2-2; 8 positions agree with TRBD2. Germline-derived CDR1 and CDR2 are GTSNPN and SVGIG (reference sequence). J gave up 5 bases and V 8 bases, and 7 bases lay outside the gene matches. The CDR3 spans 13 residues.

This clone occurred once. The chain joins TRBV5-1 to TRBJ1-2; 10 positions agree with TRBD1. This CDR3 is built from 16 residues. Germline assignment: CDR1 SGHRS and CDR2 YFSETQ. Trimming took 5 bases from V and 8 from J; bases not matched to a gene: 15. The chain's CDR3 is CASRRPLGTGDDGYTF. The DNA of the CDR3 is TGCGCCAGCAGACGCCCGCTCGGGACAGGGGATGACGGCTACACCTTC.

The chain has TRBV12-3 or TRBV12-4 and TRBJ2-2; the D is unclear. Between the trimmed V and J ends, which lost 6 bases and 0 bases, there was a span of 5 bases. The CDR3 runs 13 residues. The CDR3 DNA reads as TGTGCCAGCAGCCAGGCGAACACCGGGGAGCTGTTTTTT. Translation gives CASSQANTGELFF.

The chain couples TRBV6-5 to TRBJ1-2; D might be TRBD1 (6 bases). The germline gives CDR1 MNHEY, CDR2 SVGAGI. This CDR3 has 15 amino acids. V was cut by 10 bases and J by 5 bases, with 23 bases left in between. CDR3 nucleotide sequence: TGTGCCACCCGACGAGGGGGAGTGTTAAAGTATGGCTACACCTTC. Residues: CATRRGGVLKYGYTF.

The count of this clone is one. The V gene is TRBV7-2, the J gene TRBJ1-2; D unclear. Trimming took 2 bases from V and 0 from J, leaving 10 bases between them. The CDR3 sequence is 15 residues long. Germline V gives CDR1 SGHTA, CDR2 FQGNSA. The chain's CDR3 is CASSLMPGTNYGYTF. CDR3 coding DNA: TGTGCCAGCAGCTTAATGCCCGGTACTAACTATGGCTACACCTTC. The full variable domain, completed using reference TRBV7-2 and TRBJ1-2, is GAGVSQSPSNKVTEKGKDVELRCDPISGHTALYWYRQSLGQGLEFLIYFQGNSAPDKSGLPSDRFSAERTGGSVSTLTIQRTQQEDSAVYLCASSLMPGTNYGYTFGSGTRLTVV.

The table lists this clone with a count of one. J is TRBJ1-2 and V is TRBV28; no firm D call. The CDR3 runs 16 residues. CDR1 and CDR2 (germline): MDHEN, SYDVKM. Trimming left V 6 bases short and J 7 bases short, with 24 bases between. CDR3 region: CASSILVGGVSPGYTF. As DNA, the CDR3 is TGTGCCAGCAGCATCCTTGTCGGCGGAGTGTCCCCTGGCTACACCTTC.

Here the CDR3 DNA reads TGTGCCAGCAGCCAGCTACAGGGCTTGAACACTGAAGCTTTCTTT. This gives the protein CASSQLQGLNTEAFF. The V gene is TRBV4-2, the J gene TRBJ1-1, with D tentatively TRBD1 (6 bases). This CDR3 is built from 15 residues. The V and J ends lost 3 bases and 0 bases respectively, with 11 bases between them. Per the germline V gene, CDR1 is LGHNA and CDR2 is YNFKEQ.

The rearrangement uses TRBV19 and TRBJ2-1; the match to TRBD2 covers 11 bases. The germline V gene has CDR1 LNHDA and CDR2 SQIVND (reference sequence). V dropped 4 bases and J dropped 7; count of bases not matched to a gene: 3. The CDR3 length is 14 residues. The CDR3 nucleotides are TGTGCCAGTAGTACCTTAGCGGGAGGGAATGAGCAGTTCTTC. This sequence encodes CASSTLAGGNEQFF.

The CDR3 protein is CASSSPGGPETQYF. The DNA of the CDR3 is TGTGCCAGCAGTAGTCCGGGAGGGCCAGAGACCCAGTACTTC. The chain links TRBV6-6 to TRBJ2-5, with 8 nucleotides matching TRBD2. J lost 4 bases, V lost 5 bases, and 6 bases had no gene match. The CDR3 consists of 14 residues. CDR1 is MNHNY and CDR2 is SVGAGI in the germline V gene (reference sequence).

The chain recombines TRBV9 with TRBJ1-4, with TRBD1 identical over 7 bases. This CDR3 region has 15 residues. J lost 1 base, V lost 4 bases, and 4 bases had no gene match. Germline values: CDR1 SGDLS, CDR2 YYNGEE. DNA of the CDR3: TGTGCCAGCAGCCTCGGACAGGAAACTAATGAAAAACTGTTTTTT. As protein: CASSLGQETNEKLFF.

V is TRBV25-1 and J is TRBJ2-5; TRBD1 is a possible D gene (6 bases). Germline loops: CDR1 MGHDK, CDR2 SYGVNS. Deletions cut 6 bases from V and 5 bases from J, with 13 bases between. The CDR3 runs 13 residues. For the CDR3, the DNA is TGTGCCAGCAGACAGGGATTGGGTGAGACCCAGTACTTC. As protein: CASRQGLGETQYF.

This chain uses TRBV3-1 (or the pseudogene TRBV3-2) with TRBJ1-6, with 9 bases matching TRBD1. V dropped 4 bases and J dropped 7; count of bases not matched to a gene: 8. The CDR3 totals 16 residues. Germline V lookup: CDR1 LGHDT, CDR2 YNNKEL (reference sequence). CDR3 sequence (DNA): TGTGCCAGCAGCCTTCACCTGACAGGGGGGAATTCACCCCTCCACTTT. Protein sequence: CASSLHLTGGNSPLHF.

This clone was seen a handful of times. The CDR3 nucleotides are TGTGCCAGCAGCTTGGCCGTGAACACTGAAGCTTTCTTT. Translating gives CASSLAVNTEAFF. This sequence joins TRBV5-4 and TRBJ1-1, with unresolved D. V lost 0 bases and J 0 bases, leaving 3 bases between the germline ends. The V gene's germline CDR1 is SGHNT and CDR2 YYREEE (reference sequence). The CDR3 covers 13 residues.

The chain combines TRBV27 with TRBJ1-2; D perhaps matches TRBD1 (6 bases). V was trimmed by 6 bases and J by 2 bases, leaving 13 bases between them. This CDR3 comprises 14 residues. Germline V lookup: CDR1 MNHEY, CDR2 SMNVEV (reference sequence). CDR3 nucleotide sequence: TGTGCCAGCAGGTTGTCCGGGACAAACTATGGCTACACCTTC. The encoded protein is CASRLSGTNYGYTF.

V gene TRBV19 combines with J gene TRBJ1-3, with 9 bases identical to TRBD1. The CDR3 consists of 17 residues. Germline trimming cut 4 bases from V and 8 bases from J; bases unmatched to any gene: 15. Germline V CDR1 and CDR2: LNHDA, SQIVND (reference sequence). The CDR3 DNA reads TGTGCCAGTAGTACACAAAGCGGACAGGGGATTCCGCACACCATATATTTT. It encodes CASSTQSGQGIPHTIYF. The whole variable domain, filled in from reference TRBV19 and TRBJ1-3, reads DGGITQSPKYLFRKEGQNVTLSCEQNLNHDAMYWYRQDPGQGLRLIYYSQIVNDFQKGDIAEGYSVSREKKESFPLTVTSAQKNPTAFYLCASSTQSGQGIPHTIYFGEGSWLTVV.

This clone was observed a handful of times. The chain links TRBV19 to TRBJ1-2; 8 bases fit TRBD1. The trim removed 5 bases at V and 0 bases at J, leaving 5 bases unmatched. There are 15 residues in the CDR3. Germline assignment: CDR1 LNHDA and CDR2 SQIVND (reference sequence). In DNA form, the CDR3 reads TGTGCCAGTAGTCTCAGGACAGGGACTAACTATGGCTACACCTTC. It specifies CASSLRTGTNYGYTF.

V is TRBV15 and J is TRBJ1-5; D is perhaps TRBD1 (6 bases). V shed 8 bases and J shed 0 bases, with 20 bases lying between them. The CDR3 length is 17 residues. Germline loops: CDR1 LNHNV, CDR2 YYDKDF (reference sequence). The CDR3 DNA reads TGTGCCACCGGAGAGACAGGAGCCCTTTATAGCAATCAGCCCCAGCATTTT. This sequence encodes CATGETGALYSNQPQHF.

The chain employs TRBV3-1 (or the pseudogene TRBV3-2) and TRBJ1-1; D is perhaps TRBD1 (5 bases). V lost 4 bases, J lost 5 bases, and 14 bases lay in between. The CDR3 consists of 14 residues. Germline V gives CDR1 LGHDT, CDR2 YNNKEL (reference sequence). The CDR3 bases are TGTGCCAGCAGCCGGGGGGGAGGAGGTACTGAAGCTTTCTTT. It encodes CASSRGGGGTEAFF.

The J gene is TRBJ2-2, the V gene TRBV27; TRBD1 matches 8 bases. This CDR3 is built from 19 residues. V was pared by 3 bases and J by 2 bases, with 14 bases of the junction left unmatched. Germline CDR1 reads MNHEY; CDR2 reads SMNVEV (reference sequence). The CDR3, as DNA: TGTGCCAGCAGTTTCGGGGACAGGAAGGGACTCACTAACACCGGGGAGCTGTTTTTT. Amino acids: CASSFGDRKGLTNTGELFF.

The V call is TRBV19, the J call TRBJ2-1; 14 bases are a match to TRBD2. J lost 8 bases, V lost 4 bases, and 4 bases had no gene match. CDR1 and CDR2 from the germline V gene are LNHDA and SQIVND (reference sequence). The CDR3 covers 15 residues. CDR3 DNA sequence: TGTGCCAGTAGTAAGGGGGGACTAGCGGGAGATGAGCAGTTCTTC. This encodes CASSKGGLAGDEQFF.

The chain uses TRBV30 and TRBJ2-3; 7 bases agree with TRBD2. J was trimmed by 5 bases and V by 4 bases; bases with no gene match: 9. Germline-derived CDR1 and CDR2 are GTSNPN and SVGIG (reference sequence). CDR3 length equals 14 residues. CDR3 sequence: CAWTEGSGRDTQYF. DNA of the CDR3: TGTGCCTGGACCGAGGGTAGCGGGCGAGATACGCAGTATTTT.

The chain recombines TRBV5-1 with TRBJ1-3, with no clear D. V gave up 4 bases and J gave up 0 bases, with 17 bases separating them. The CDR3 has 17 amino acids. The germline gives CDR1 SGHRS, CDR2 YFSETQ. The CDR3 here is CASSPTTSLLSGNTIYF. The CDR3, as DNA: TGCGCCAGCAGCCCGACGACAAGTCTTCTCTCTGGAAACACCATATATTTT.

V usage is TRBV7-2 and J usage is TRBJ1-1; D gene ambiguous. V was trimmed by 4 bases and J by 2 bases, leaving 11 bases between them. This CDR3 has 14 residues. CDR1 and CDR2 (germline): SGHTA, FQGNSA. Here the CDR3 DNA reads TGTGCCAGCAGCTCTCGACAACTTAACACTGAAGCTTTCTTT. Translation: CASSSRQLNTEAFF.

The chain combines TRBV19 with TRBJ1-1; D gene ambiguous. This CDR3 has 15 residues. Germline CDR1 LNHDA, CDR2 SQIVND (reference sequence). With 5 bases removed from V and 5 bases from J, the gap between germline ends came to 18 bases. CDR3 nucleotide sequence: TGTGCCAGTAGTTCGAAACACTCCGCGGGGACTGAAGCTTTCTTT. It codes for CASSSKHSAGTEAFF. Filled out from reference TRBV19 and TRBJ1-1, the complete variable domain reads DGGITQSPKYLFRKEGQNVTLSCEQNLNHDAMYWYRQDPGQGLRLIYYSQIVNDFQKGDIAEGYSVSREKKESFPLTVTSAQKNPTAFYLCASSSKHSAGTEAFFGQGTRLTVV.